Below, 28 T cell receptor beta chains from the same sample are listed, as sequenced in a study of OX40 agonist ivuxolimab in advanced cancers. Assay: immunoSEQ multiplex PCR; the TCRdb copy retains only in-frame clones and omits some. The repertoire holds about 76,000 clones, with around 90% as singletons. The material was CD4+ or CD8+ T cells sorted from blood, obtained in a trial of the OX40 agonist ivuxolimab. These receptors originate from an adult with an advanced solid tumor such as melanoma, head and neck, liver or kidney cancer.

The gene calls are TRBV6-5 and TRBJ2-7; weak D call: TRBD1 (6 bases). V dropped 2 bases and J dropped 6 bases, with 14 bases sitting between them. Germline CDR1 MNHEY, CDR2 SVGAGI. The CDR3 has 14 amino acids. Written as DNA, the CDR3 is TGTGCCAGCAGTTACCAGGACAGCGGCAGCGAGCAGTACTTC. This sequence encodes CASSYQDSGSEQYF.

This chain uses TRBV5-1 with TRBJ2-7; 9 nucleotides align to TRBD1. This CDR3 contains 15 residues. Germline CDR1 is SGHRS and CDR2 is YFSETQ. V lost 1 base to trimming and J lost 5 bases; unmatched junction nucleotides: 7. CDR3 nucleotides: TGCGCCAGCAGCTTGCCCATCACAGGGGGCGACGAGCAGTACTTC. Translation gives CASSLPITGGDEQYF.

The chain recombines TRBV5-6 with TRBJ2-7; D possibly matches TRBD1 or TRBD2 (5 bases each). Germline values: CDR1 SGHDT, CDR2 YYEEEE. This CDR3 is built from 13 residues. Trimming stripped 7 bases from V and 6 bases from J, with 17 bases between. CDR3 nucleotides: TGTGCCAGCGGGGACGGAGGTTCCCCCGAGCAGTACTTC. Amino acid sequence: CASGDGGSPEQYF.

Turning to this clone: The junction and the germline gene differ at one end; a read error may be behind it. J is TRBJ1-2 and V is TRBV6-1, with no clear D. Germline lookup yields CDR1 MNHNS and CDR2 SASEGT. This CDR3 is built from 9 residues. Written as DNA, the CDR3 is TGTGCCACCAGTGGTGGCTACACCTTC. Translated: CATSGGYTF.

The V and J genes are TRBV5-8 and TRBJ1-1; D may be TRBD1 (5 bases). Trimming shortened V by 1 base and J by 0 bases, and 16 bases separated the two germline ends. The CDR3 contains 17 residues. Looked up from germline, CDR1 is SGHTS and CDR2 is YDEGEE. The CDR3, as DNA: TGTGCCAGCAGCTTGTCAAGGGGACCCCGGCTGAACACTGAAGCTTTCTTT. It specifies CASSLSRGPRLNTEAFF.

This chain connects TRBV18 to TRBJ2-4; D not resolved. Trimming stripped 5 bases from V and 9 bases from J, with 17 bases between. Germline V lookup: CDR1 KGHSH, CDR2 LQKENI. There are 14 residues in the CDR3. The CDR3 reads CASSNQRHSGIQYF. In DNA form, the CDR3 reads TGTGCCAGCTCAAACCAGAGGCATTCAGGCATTCAGTACTTC. Together with reference TRBV18 and TRBJ2-4, the CDR3 gives the full variable domain: NAGVMQNPRHLVRRRGQEARLRCSPMKGHSHVYWYRQLPEEGLKFMVYLQKENIIDESGMPKERFSAEFPKEGPSILRIQQVVRGDSAAYFCASSNQRHSGIQYFGAGTRLSVL.

This clone appeared a single time. V and J are TRBV4-1 and TRBJ2-7; D possibly corresponds to TRBD1 (6 bases). The CDR3 is 14 amino acids. The germline V and J ends were trimmed by 1 base and 3 bases, with 10 bases remaining between them. Germline assignment: CDR1 MGHRA and CDR2 YSYEKL. CDR3: CASSQGAGDYEQYF. The DNA for the CDR3 is TGCGCCAGCAGCCAAGGGGCAGGGGACTACGAGCAGTACTTC.

Written as DNA, the CDR3 is TGTGCCAGTAGTCCAGGTATCAGGTGGGGCTACACCTTC. Its protein is CASSPGIRWGYTF. V is TRBV19 and J is TRBJ1-2; no definite D call. With 5 bases removed from V and 8 bases from J, the gap between germline ends came to 15 bases. This CDR3 comprises 13 residues. In germline, CDR1 is LNHDA, CDR2 SQIVND (reference sequence). Filled out from reference TRBV19 and TRBJ1-2, the complete variable domain reads DGGITQSPKYLFRKEGQNVTLSCEQNLNHDAMYWYRQDPGQGLRLIYYSQIVNDFQKGDIAEGYSVSREKKESFPLTVTSAQKNPTAFYLCASSPGIRWGYTFGSGTRLTVV.

The chain's CDR3 is CASRGLGQYF. DNA of the CDR3: TGTGCCAGCAGGGGGTTGGGGCAGTACTTC. This sequence joins TRBV2 and TRBJ2-7; D remains ambiguous. V gave up 6 bases and J gave up 9 bases, with 9 bases separating them. Germline CDR1 reads SNHLY; CDR2 reads FYNNEI. CDR3 length: 10 residues. The full variable domain, with the rest looked up from reference TRBV2 and TRBJ2-7, is EPEVTQTPSHQVTQMGQEVILRCVPISNHLYFYWYRQILGQKVEFLVSFYNNEISEKSEIFDDQFSVERPDGSNFTLKIRSTKLEDSAMYFCASRGLGQYFGPGTRLTVT.

This sequence joins TRBV11-3 and TRBJ2-1; no clear D gene. The germline V gene encodes CDR1 SGHNT and CDR2 YENEEA. Trimming cost V 6 bases and J 1 base, with 10 bases left between them. The CDR3 length is 14 residues. In DNA, the CDR3 is TGTGCCAGCAGTACCCAGGAGTCCTACAATGAGCAGTTCTTC. Translating gives CASSTQESYNEQFF.

The rearrangement joins TRBV7-8 to TRBJ2-7; D might be TRBD1 or TRBD2, each matching 5 bases. V lost 1 base to trimming and J lost 0 bases, with 10 bases between them. Germline V CDR1 and CDR2: SGHVS, FQNEAQ. The CDR3 has 15 residues. The CDR3 sequence is CASSLERDGSYEQYF. Written as DNA, the CDR3 is TGTGCCAGCAGCTTAGAGAGGGACGGCTCCTACGAGCAGTACTTC. The full variable domain, with the rest looked up from reference TRBV7-8 and TRBJ2-7, is GAGVSQSPRYKVAKRGQDVALRCDPISGHVSLFWYQQALGQGPEFLTYFQNEAQLDKSGLPSDRFFAERPEGSVSTLKIQRTQQEDSAVYLCASSLERDGSYEQYFGPGTRLTVT.

The gene calls are TRBV18 and TRBJ1-3, with TRBD1 matching over 8 bases. Trimming at V came to 4 bases and at J to 0 bases, leaving 5 bases not matched to a gene. Germline V gives CDR1 KGHSH, CDR2 LQKENI. The CDR3 covers 16 residues. DNA of the CDR3: TGTGCCAGCTCACGTGACAGGGGCACCTCTGGAAACACCATATATTTT. Translation gives CASSRDRGTSGNTIYF.

The CDR3 DNA reads TGCGCCAGCAGCCCGGGGACGGCGAACACCGGGGAGCTGTTTTTT. Protein sequence: CASSPGTANTGELFF. The V gene is TRBV5-1, the J gene TRBJ2-2; TRBD1 or TRBD2 may be the D gene (5 bases each). Per germline, CDR1 SGHRS and CDR2 YFSETQ. This CDR3 contains 15 residues. V lost 4 bases to trimming and J lost 0 bases, with 10 bases between them.

The V call is TRBV5-1, the J call TRBJ1-1, with a weak D call TRBD1 (6 bases). Germline V CDR1 and CDR2: SGHRS, YFSETQ. The CDR3 spans 15 residues. V was pared by 1 base and J by 3 bases, with 13 bases between. The CDR3 nucleotides read TGCGCCAGCAGCTTGTTCAGGGAGGGGGACACTGAAGCTTTCTTT. Amino acids: CASSLFREGDTEAFF.

The genes are TRBV4-1 and TRBJ2-5; 10 nucleotides match TRBD1. J gave up 2 bases and V 3 bases, and 9 bases lay outside the gene matches. CDR1 is MGHRA and CDR2 is YSYEKL in the germline V gene. The CDR3 is 17 residues long. The CDR3 coding sequence is TGCGCCAGCAGCCATCAGCCTGGACAGGGGGGACAAGAGACCCAGTACTTC. It codes for CASSHQPGQGGQETQYF.

The V gene is TRBV18, the J gene TRBJ1-1; no firm D call. Trimming cost V 3 bases and J 4 bases, with 12 bases left between them. Germline-derived CDR1 and CDR2 are KGHSH and LQKENI. The CDR3 is 14 residues long. In nucleotides, the CDR3 is TGTGCCAGCTCACCGGTGGAAAGAGCCACTGAAGCTTTCTTT. Its protein is CASSPVERATEAFF.

V usage is TRBV7-9 and J usage is TRBJ2-5; D gene uncertain. The ends were cut back, 1 base at V and 1 base at J, with 7 bases in the middle. Per germline, CDR1 SEHNR and CDR2 FQNEAQ (reference sequence). This CDR3 has 14 residues. CDR3 sequence: CASSLVTTQETQYF. In DNA, the CDR3 is TGTGCCAGCAGCTTAGTAACAACCCAAGAGACCCAGTACTTC. Filled out from reference TRBV7-9 and TRBJ2-5, the complete variable domain reads DTGVSQNPRHKITKRGQNVTFRCDPISEHNRLYWYRQTLGQGPEFLTYFQNEAQLEKSRLLSDRFSAERPKGSFSTLEIQRTEQGDSAMYLCASSLVTTQETQYFGPGTRLLVL.

The chain couples TRBV4-2 to TRBJ2-5, with TRBD2 identical over 11 bases. V dropped 0 bases and J dropped 5; count of bases not matched to a gene: 11. This CDR3 is built from 18 residues. CDR1 LGHNA and CDR2 YNFKEQ come from the germline V gene. The CDR3 sequence is CASSQDLGTLAGAETQYF. The DNA of the CDR3 is TGTGCCAGCAGCCAAGATTTAGGTACACTAGCGGGAGCGGAGACCCAGTACTTC.

This clone was detected once. This chain links TRBV27 with TRBJ2-3; TRBD2 aligns across 9 bases. Germline CDR1 is MNHEY and CDR2 is SMNVEV (reference sequence). The CDR3 length is 16 residues. With 3 bases clipped from V and 4 bases from J, the junction kept 8 bases outside the gene matches. CDR3 protein: CASSFLPGLAADTQYF. Written as DNA, the CDR3 is TGTGCCAGCAGTTTCCTTCCGGGACTAGCAGCAGATACGCAGTATTTT.

This sequence joins TRBV10-3 and TRBJ2-5; TRBD2 matches at 11 bases. CDR1 and CDR2 from the germline V gene are ENHRY and SYGVKD. V trimming: 6 bases; J trimming: 3 bases; junction bases outside the gene matches: 3. CDR3 length equals 14 residues. CDR3 sequence (DNA): TGTGCCATCAGCGAGGGACTAGCGGAAGAGACCCAGTACTTC. This gives the protein CAISEGLAEETQYF.

J is TRBJ1-1 and V is TRBV6-6; no firm D call. V was pared by 3 bases and J by 0 bases, with 11 bases between. This CDR3 comprises 15 residues. Germline V lookup: CDR1 MNHNY, CDR2 SVGAGI (reference sequence). In nucleotides, the CDR3 is TGTGCCAGCAGTTATATAGGCAGGATGAACACTGAAGCTTTCTTT. Translated, it gives CASSYIGRMNTEAFF.

CDR3 DNA: TGTGCCTGGAGTGTAACCAGCGAGCAGTACTTC. It yields the protein CAWSVTSEQYF. The chain employs TRBV30 and TRBJ2-7; D unresolved. CDR3 length: 11 amino acids. The germline V gene has CDR1 GTSNPN and CDR2 SVGIG (reference sequence). Trimming pared 0 bases from V and 6 bases from J, leaving 6 bases between.

The chain employs TRBV4-1 and TRBJ2-7, with 12 bases lining up with TRBD2. Germline CDR1 MGHRA, CDR2 YSYEKL. After removal of 4 bases from V and 2 bases from J, the junction contained 6 bases not matched to a gene. This CDR3 is built from 16 residues. As DNA, the CDR3 is TGCGCCAGCAGCCGCCAACTAGCGGGAGGCACCTACGAGCAGTACTTC. Residues: CASSRQLAGGTYEQYF.

The chain combines TRBV4-1 with TRBJ1-1; D gene unclear. This CDR3 has 15 residues. Looked up from germline, CDR1 is MGHRA and CDR2 is YSYEKL. V was cut by 3 bases and J by 1 base, with 12 bases left in between. The CDR3 nucleotides read TGCGCCAGCAGCCATCCCACCTCGGGGAACACTGAAGCTTTCTTT. Its translation is CASSHPTSGNTEAFF.

The genes are TRBV5-1 and TRBJ2-3; 11 bases align to TRBD2. CDR1 is SGHRS, CDR2 YFSETQ, per germline. Germline trimming cut 5 bases from V and 5 bases from J; bases unmatched to any gene: 1. The CDR3 covers 13 residues. The CDR3 loop is CASRGTSGDTQYF. For the CDR3, the DNA is TGCGCCAGCAGGGGGACTAGCGGAGATACGCAGTATTTT.

J is TRBJ1-4 and V is TRBV2, with D perhaps TRBD1 (6 bases). CDR1 and CDR2 (germline): SNHLY, FYNNEI. The CDR3 has 15 amino acids. V lost 1 base and J lost 8, with 14 bases in between. As DNA, the CDR3 is TGTGCCAGCAGTGAAGGTGGGGGGCGAGGGGAAAAACTGTTTTTT. As protein: CASSEGGGRGEKLFF.

The chain carries TRBV12-5 and TRBJ2-3; D not certain. Germline lookup yields CDR1 LGHNT and CDR2 FRNRAP. V lost 2 bases and J lost 0, with 9 bases in between. The CDR3 is made up of 15 amino acids. The CDR3: CASGLWVTSTDTQYF. The CDR3 bases are TGTGCTAGTGGTTTGTGGGTGACCAGCACAGATACGCAGTATTTT.

This rearrangement joins TRBV19 to TRBJ1-2; D unclear. The CDR3 extends over 16 amino acids. V lost 5 bases and J 2 bases, leaving 18 bases between the germline ends. The V gene's germline CDR1 is LNHDA and CDR2 SQIVND (reference sequence). CDR3 sequence reads: CASSLRASRANYGYTF. Written as DNA, the CDR3 is TGTGCCAGTAGTTTGAGGGCGAGTAGAGCAAACTATGGCTACACCTTC.